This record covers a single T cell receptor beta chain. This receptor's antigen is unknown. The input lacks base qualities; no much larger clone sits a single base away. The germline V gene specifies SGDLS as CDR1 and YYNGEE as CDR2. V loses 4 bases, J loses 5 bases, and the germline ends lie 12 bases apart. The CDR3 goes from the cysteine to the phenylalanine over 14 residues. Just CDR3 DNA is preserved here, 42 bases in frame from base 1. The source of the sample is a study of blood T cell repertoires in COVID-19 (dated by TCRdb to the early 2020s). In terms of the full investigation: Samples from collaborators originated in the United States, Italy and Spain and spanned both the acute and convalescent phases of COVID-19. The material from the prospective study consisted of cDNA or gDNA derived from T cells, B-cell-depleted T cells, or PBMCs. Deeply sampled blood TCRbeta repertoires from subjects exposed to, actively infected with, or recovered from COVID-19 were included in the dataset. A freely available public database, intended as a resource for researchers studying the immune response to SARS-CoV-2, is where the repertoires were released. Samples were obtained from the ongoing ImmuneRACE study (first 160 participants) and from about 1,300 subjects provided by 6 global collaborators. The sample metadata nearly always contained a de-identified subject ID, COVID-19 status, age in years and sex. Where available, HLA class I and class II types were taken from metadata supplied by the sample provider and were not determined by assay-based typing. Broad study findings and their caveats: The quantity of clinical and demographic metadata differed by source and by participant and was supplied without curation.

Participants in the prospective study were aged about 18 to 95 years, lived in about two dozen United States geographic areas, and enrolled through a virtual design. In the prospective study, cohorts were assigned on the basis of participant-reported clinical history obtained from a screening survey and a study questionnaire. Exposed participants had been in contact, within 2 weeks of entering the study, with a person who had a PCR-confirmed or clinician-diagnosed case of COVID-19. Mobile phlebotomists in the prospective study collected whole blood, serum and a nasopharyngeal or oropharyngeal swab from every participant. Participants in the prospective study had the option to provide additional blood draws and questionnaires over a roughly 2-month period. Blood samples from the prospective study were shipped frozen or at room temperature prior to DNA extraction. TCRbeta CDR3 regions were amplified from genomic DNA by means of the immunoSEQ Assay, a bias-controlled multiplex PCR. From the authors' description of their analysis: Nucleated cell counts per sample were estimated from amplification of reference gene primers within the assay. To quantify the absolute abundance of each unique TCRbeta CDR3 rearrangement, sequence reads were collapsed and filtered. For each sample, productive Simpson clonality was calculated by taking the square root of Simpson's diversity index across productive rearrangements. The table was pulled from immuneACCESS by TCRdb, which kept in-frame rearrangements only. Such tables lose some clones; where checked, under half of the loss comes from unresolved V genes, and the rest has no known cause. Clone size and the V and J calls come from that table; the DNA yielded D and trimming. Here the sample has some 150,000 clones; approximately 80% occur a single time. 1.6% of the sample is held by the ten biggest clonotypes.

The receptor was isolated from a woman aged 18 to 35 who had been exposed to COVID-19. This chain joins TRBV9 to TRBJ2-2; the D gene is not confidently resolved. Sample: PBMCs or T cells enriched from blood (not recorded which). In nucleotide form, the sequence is TGTGCCAGCAGCCCTTACGAGAGGACCGGGGAGCTGTTTTTT. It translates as CASSPYERTGELFF. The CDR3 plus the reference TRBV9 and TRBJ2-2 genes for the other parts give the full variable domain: DSGVTQTPKHLITATGQRVTLRCSPRSGDLSVYWYQQSLDQGLQFLIQYYNGEERAKGNILERFSAQQFPDLHSELNLSSLELGDSALYFCASSPYERTGELFFGEGSRLTVL.